A selection of T cell receptor beta chains follows, all from one sample in a study of early T cells in non-severe SARS-CoV-2 infection. TCRdb re-derived calls from the 5' RACE reads in MiXCR, one entry per CDR3 protein. Of about 49,000 distinct CDR3 sequences listed, around 6.5% were seen once; the top ten hold over 2.5%. Source: whole blood, taken at baseline. These receptors were obtained from an adult who was a healthcare worker with PCR-confirmed SARS-CoV-2 infection or an uninfected control (not recorded which). The CDR3 runs from the conserved cysteine through the conserved F or W. Fields, in order: clone size, V gene, J gene, CDR3 length, D gene, CDR3 protein, CDR3 DNA. The D gene is left open where the match is weak. Not every row has a clone size; where given, it reads once, few, many or a size class.

>many|TRBV7-2|TRBJ1-4|17|TRBD1
CASSSDFQGAVGEKLFF
TGTGCCAGCAGCTCCGACTTTCAGGGGGCAGTAGGGGAAAAACTGTTTTTT
>few|TRBV29-1|TRBJ2-7|13|NA
CSVTGRTELEQYF
TGCAGCGTTACCGGGAGAACCGAATTGGAGCAGTACTTC
>many|TRBV19|TRBJ2-5|12|NA
CASRQAGETQYF
TGTGCCAGTAGGCAGGCGGGAGAGACCCAGTACTTC
>NA|TRBV6-5|TRBJ2-7|13|NA
CASKRTEQGRSYF
TGTGCCAGCAAACGGACAGAACAGGGAAGATCGTACTTC
>many|TRBV20-1|TRBJ2-7|13|TRBD1
CSAGRTGSYEQYF
TGCAGTGCTGGGAGGACAGGGTCTTACGAGCAGTACTTC
>NA|TRBV14|TRBJ1-6|14|TRBD1
CASSKPGQGLPLHF
TGTGCCAGCAGCAAGCCGGGACAGGGTTTACCCCTCCACTTT
>many|TRBV7-9|TRBJ2-1|13|NA
CASSLEGLVEQFF
TGTGCCAGCAGCTTAGAGGGACTCGTTGAGCAGTTCTTC
>NA|TRBV20-1|TRBJ1-1|15|TRBD1
CSARPTGVWDTEAFF
TGCAGTGCTAGACCGACAGGGGTGTGGGACACTGAAGCTTTCTTT
>NA|TRBV7-2|TRBJ2-1|16|NA
CASSLEAESSYNEQFF
TGTGCCAGCAGCTTAGAAGCTGAGAGCTCCTACAATGAGCAGTTCTTC
>once|TRBV6-2/TRBV6-3|TRBJ1-3|16|NA
CASSPMPSSSGNTIYF
TGTGCCAGCAGTCCCATGCCTTCCAGCTCTGGAAACACCATATATTTT
>few|TRBV7-2|TRBJ1-3|14|NA
CASSLVSSGNTIYF
TGTGCCAGCAGCTTAGTATCGTCTGGAAACACCATATATTTT
>few|TRBV28|TRBJ1-1|13|NA
CASQGGMSTEAFF
TGTGCCAGCCAAGGCGGGATGAGCACTGAAGCTTTCTTT
>many|TRBV7-7|TRBJ2-6|15|NA
CASSPLSSGANVLTF
TGTGCTAGCAGCCCTCTAAGCTCTGGGGCCAACGTCCTGACTTTC
>many|TRBV11-2|TRBJ1-1|11|NA
CASRPGREAFF
TGTGCCAGCAGGCCGGGCCGGGAAGCTTTCTTT
>many|TRBV27|TRBJ1-2|16|TRBD1
CASSSLDRVVFHGYTF
TGTGCCAGCAGTTCCCTTGACAGGGTGGTTTTTCATGGCTACACCTTC
>NA|TRBV6-5|TRBJ2-5|16|TRBD1
CASSYASGGTRKTQYF
TGTGCCAGCAGTTACGCGTCAGGGGGCACGAGGAAGACCCAGTACTTC
>few|TRBV7-2|TRBJ2-7|15|NA
CASSLDLGVRNEQYF
TGTGCCAGCAGCTTAGATCTCGGGGTTAGAAACGAGCAGTACTTC
>NA|TRBV9|TRBJ1-4|21|TRBD1
CASSPGPGTGGSLSTNGKLFF
TGTGCCAGCAGCCCAGGACCCGGGACAGGGGGTTCGCTGAGCACTAATGGAAAACTGTTTTTT
>many|TRBV27|TRBJ2-7|15|TRBD1
CASSLRTGPIYEQYF
TGTGCCAGCAGCCTAAGGACAGGACCGATATACGAGCAGTACTTC
>NA|TRBV7-8|TRBJ1-2|17|NA
CASSFRQGRQPNYGYTF
TGTGCCAGCAGCTTTCGGCAGGGACGACAACCTAACTATGGCTACACCTTC
>NA|TRBV10-2|TRBJ1-2|14|NA
CASSESEALPGYTF
TGCGCCAGCAGTGAGTCCGAGGCTCTGCCTGGCTACACCTTC
>few|TRBV5-6|TRBJ1-1|15|NA
CASSLERLMNTEAFF
TGTGCCAGCAGCTTGGAACGGCTTATGAACACTGAAGCTTTCTTT
>few|TRBV5-1|TRBJ2-3|15|TRBD2
CASSSLAGSTDTQYF
TGCGCCAGCAGCTCGTTAGCGGGGAGCACAGATACGCAGTATTTT
>NA|TRBV6-6|TRBJ2-7|14|TRBD2
CASRGLAPWVEQYF
TGTGCCAGCAGGGGACTAGCGCCTTGGGTCGAGCAGTACTTC
>NA|TRBV11-3|TRBJ2-7|14|NA
CASSSRIGVSEQYF
TGTGCCAGCAGCTCTCGGATTGGGGTAAGCGAGCAGTACTTC
>many|TRBV12-3/TRBV12-4|TRBJ2-3|16|NA
CASSPYGARGTDTQYF
TGTGCCAGCAGCCCTTATGGCGCGAGGGGCACAGATACGCAGTATTTT
>many|TRBV6-5|TRBJ2-7|15|NA
CASSYSRTRGYEQYF
TGTGCCAGCAGTTACTCAAGAACTAGAGGGTACGAGCAGTACTTC
>few|TRBV7-8|TRBJ1-1|15|TRBD1
CASRSAKGAYTEAFF
TGTGCCAGCAGGTCCGCGAAGGGGGCTTACACTGAAGCTTTCTTT
>many|TRBV6-6|TRBJ2-7|13|NA
CASIGRLDYEQYF
TGTGCCAGCATAGGAAGACTAGACTACGAGCAGTACTTC
>many|TRBV5-4|TRBJ1-1|16|TRBD1
CASSPSFGTANTEAFF
TGTGCCAGCAGCCCCTCTTTCGGGACAGCAAACACTGAAGCTTTCTTT
>few|TRBV27|TRBJ1-6|16|NA
CASSPQDGSYNSPLHF
TGTGCCAGCAGTCCGCAGGACGGGTCCTATAATTCACCCCTCCACTTT